This T cell receptor (beta chain) emerged from a study of cytomegalovirus exposure and HLA in healthy donors (dated 2017 in TCRdb). Concerning the study at large: An earlier analysis of approximately 550 of the donors reported 250 to 350 Gb of sequence data and around 110 million unique TCR beta sequences from 150 million to 200 million T cells. All discovery cohort repertoires had been generated on a single sequencing platform. Of the roughly 400 genotyped donors, about 84% fell in the genetic ancestry cluster associated with self-reported Caucasian donors. To decide whether each TCR beta V gene segment behaved as functional or pseudogenic, an earlier analysis of 587 of the donors relied on high-throughput TCR beta sequencing. HLA typing included class I and class II loci at four-digit resolution. High-throughput TCR immunosequencing, statistical association of individual TCRs with disease status, and machine learning were combined to predict cytomegalovirus infection status. The number of donors typed differed by locus, with roughly 629-640 for A, B, C, DRB1 and DQB1, 522 for DQA1, 600 to 610 for DPA1, and roughly 450 for DPB1. Besides the first cohort of 666 subjects, a separate validation cohort made up of some 110 different subjects was used. On average, around 200,000 unique TCR beta nucleotide sequences were sequenced per donor among some 430 genotyped donors of the cohort, with about 19% of those sequences being non-productive. Using immunosequencing, the study profiled T cell repertoires from 550 to 750 subjects and related those repertoires to cytomegalovirus serostatus. An early release that covered about 600 HLA-typed donors contained about 290 gigabases of sequencing data and tens of millions of unique TCR sequences. Donor age, sex, ethnicity and CMV serostatus were collected together with the repertoire data. The later analysis used no new phenotypic data to find candidate immune exposures, relying instead on TCR beta sequences and their occurrence across donors. In a later analysis, previously published TCR beta repertoires from 670 or so donors were re-analyzed and high-resolution HLA genotyping was added so that TCR occurrence patterns could be studied. Because of strong linkage in the cohort, roughly 5 DR-DQ haplotypes were treated as single units for association and clustering. The study was designed to test whether signatures of past pathogen exposure could be identified by cataloging public T cell receptors. Genome-wide SNP genotypes for about three fifths of the 666 donors were used in a later genetic analysis, which treated that subset as a discovery cohort.

The cohort was made up of hundreds of healthy bone marrow donors. At the time of sampling, all cohort members were nominally healthy, though unrecorded immune exposures were likely present. The donor tested CMV seropositive and was one of the 289 seropositive cohort members. A peripheral blood sample was provided by each donor, and peripheral blood mononuclear cells were used for TCR beta sequencing. The Qiagen DNeasy Blood Extraction Kit was used to extract genomic DNA from the blood cell samples. What the authors observed across the whole study: In a later analysis, HLA-associated TCR beta chains were found to be more clonally expanded and to have lower generation probabilities than equally common non-associated chains. The study gave a list of more than 150 TCR beta chains associated with cytomegalovirus. Strong co-occurrence of HLA alleles, especially DR and DQ, made assigning TCR associations to individual alleles difficult. Because counts were too low, around 17 rarely observed V segments, including chromosome 9 orphons, were left out of the earlier analysis of approximately 580 of the donors. A later genetic analysis reported fewer N-insertions in productive TCRs among donors in an Asian-associated ancestry cluster than the approximately 670-donor mean. Because the 87-base-pair reads could not distinguish some IMGT-functional V segments, including TRBV6-2 and TRBV6-3, those segments were excluded. It was suggested by the authors that the approach could potentially be generalized to other disease states and immunological phenotypes. A further reported finding was that TCR beta sequences accurately predicted the HLA-A and HLA-B alleles for most subjects in the first cohort. A later analysis reported that several top co-occurrence clusters appeared linked to parvovirus B19, influenza, CMV and Epstein-Barr virus. A later analysis associated 16,951 TCR beta sequences with specific HLA alleles at a false discovery rate of 0.05. In both the original and validation cohorts, the classifier was reported to diagnose cytomegalovirus status with high specificity and sensitivity. In vitro tests confirmed that a few of the cytomegalovirus-associated TCR beta chains recognize cytomegalovirus antigens. A cluster of highly shared sequence variants was judged likely to be a technical artifact of the sequencing pipeline. Immune exposure information for the cohort was limited to CMV serostatus. Only TCR beta chains were sequenced in this cohort, and the absence of alpha or paired-chain data limited detectable features. The presence/absence analyses assumed that sequencing depth was roughly uniform across donors, and that assumption may not be true. Because HLA typing was missing for some donors at each locus, association tests included only the typed subset. Correlated functional status among segregating V segments might reflect linkage disequilibrium, but an unknown experimental factor could not be ruled out. In a later analysis, TCR association rates were found to vary across HLA loci, with the most associated TCRs seen for DRB1 alleles and the fewest for HLA-C alleles. A later analysis found that most CMV-associated TCR beta chains appeared HLA-restricted, with HLA associations seemingly driven largely by CMV exposure. In an earlier analysis of under 600 of the donors, most TCR beta V segments were observed in productive rearrangements about 90% or about 30% of the time, broadly matching IMGT annotations. Most TCR sequences were seen in very few donors, while some public TCRs were found in many individuals. In a later genetic analysis, a missense DCLRE1C variant was associated with V-gene and J-gene trimming of TCR beta chains, and the association was replicated in an independent cohort.

Preparation of the library involved the immunoSEQ multiplex PCR assay. For the multiplex PCR, a mixture combining 60 forward primers for TCR Vbeta segments and 13 reverse primers for TCR Jbeta segments was used. The CDR3 region of rearranged TCR beta genes was amplified from genomic DNA with a multiplex PCR assay. Amplified TCR beta libraries were sequenced as 87-base-pair reads on the Illumina HiSeq System. As for the authors' bioinformatics: Across the 600 to 700 repertoires, a later analysis counted 80 million or so unique TCR beta chains, some 11 million of which were shared by at least two donors. To remove PCR and sequencing errors, raw reads were error-corrected and collapsed into unique sequences using a nearest-neighbor algorithm that merged closely related sequences. V, D and J gene segments were assigned by aligning CDR3 sequences to IMGT reference sequences. Each retained sequence needed at least a six-nucleotide match to both a V gene segment and a J gene segment. Rearrangements were called productive when the CDR3 lacked stop codons and stayed in frame with V and J; all others were non-productive. CDR3 was defined by IMGT convention, running from the second conserved V-encoded cysteine to the conserved J-encoded phenylalanine. In an earlier analysis of more than 550 of the donors, sequences lacking an unambiguous match to a single V gene segment were excluded. In an earlier analysis of some 590 of the donors, a V segment was called functional when productive rearrangements were above 56.7%, and segregating when the standard deviation between donors exceeded 5%. To diagnose cytomegalovirus status from the catalog of TCR beta chain sequences, a statistical classification framework was built. A later analysis assigned V and J genes by comparing TCR nucleotide sequences with IMGT/GENE-DB human TR gene sequences. In a later analysis, CDR3 sequences and most-parsimonious VDJ recombination scenarios were assigned using the TCRdist pipeline. In a later analysis, each TCR beta chain was defined by its CDR3 amino acid sequence together with its V-gene family, and reads lacking a unique V-gene family were excluded. To address suspected cross-contamination and a sequencing artifact, a later analysis removed around 590 highly shared, low-generation-probability nucleotide sequences. A later analysis calculated a clonal expansion index for each public chain from normalized within-repertoire ranks of inferred template counts. In a later analysis, generation probabilities were computed with a VDJ recombination model fitted to out-of-frame rearrangements, and the resulting probabilities were checked against IGoR. In a later analysis, hypergeometric tests were used to score TCR-TCR, TCR-HLA and TCR-CMV co-occurrence, with a repertoire-size bias correction applied to TCR pairs. To estimate false discovery rates, a later analysis permuted the HLA or CMV assignments 20 times. In a later analysis, co-occurring TCRs were grouped using DBSCAN, and TCRdist sequence similarity was added for clustering within HLA-allele-positive subsets. Co-occurrence clustering excluded repertoires with fewer than 30,000 or more than 120,000 public chains, plus five with anomalous nucleotide sharing. TCRdb retrieved this table from immuneACCESS and kept in-frame rearrangements only. Not all clones are present; in checked studies, unresolved V genes account for under half, and no reason is known for the remainder. V and J calls and clone size are copied from that table; D and trimming were computed from the DNA. The sample table records 150,000 to 200,000 clones; roughly 13% of these occur just once. The ten largest make up over 6.5% of the sample.

The germline V gene gives CDR1 as MNHEY and CDR2 as SVGAGI. At the junction V is shortened by 5 bases and J by 8 bases; bases outside the gene matches: 5. The CDR3 has 12 amino acids, counting the end cysteine and phenylalanine. Just the 36-base CDR3 DNA is kept, in frame starting at base 1. With regard to this clone: Its antigen remains unidentified. The sample holds no much larger clone one base away, and base qualities are not on file.

The receptor was derived from a man aged 45 to 65 in good health and CMV-seropositive. The sample was PBMCs. The sequence is built from TRBV6-5 and TRBJ1-2; 7 middle bases align to TRBD1. The DNA reads TGTGCCAGCAGTGAGTACAGGGGAGGCTACACCTTC. Its amino acids are CASSEYRGGYTF.